The 18 T cell receptor beta chains reported below all come from one sample, sequenced in a study of control samples from healthy donors and cancer patients. TCRdb keeps only in-frame clones here, not all; method: immunoSEQ multiplex PCR. The sample holds over 100,000 clones, approximately 91% seen once. Sequenced: blood. These receptors came from a man between 45 and 60 years old in good health.

The genes are TRBV30 and TRBJ2-2; unclear D gene. Germline V gene lookup returns CDR1 GTSNPN and CDR2 SVGIG (reference sequence). Trimming cost V 3 bases and J 3 bases, with 11 bases left between them. The CDR3 runs 14 residues. The CDR3: CAWRRGVYTGELFF. The CDR3 nucleotides are TGTGCCTGGAGAAGAGGCGTATACACCGGGGAGCTGTTTTTT. The full variable domain, in which reference TRBV30 and TRBJ2-2 provide the parts outside the CDR3, is SQTIHQWPATLVQPVGSPLSLECTVEGTSNPNLYWYRQAAGRGLQLLFYSVGIGQISSEVPQNLSASRPQDRQFILSSKKLLLSDSGFYLCAWRRGVYTGELFFGEGSRLTVL.

J is TRBJ2-2 and V is TRBV2; D call uncertain. Germline V gene sequence: CDR1 SNHLY, CDR2 FYNNEI. V was shortened by 8 bases and J by 2 bases, with 9 bases between the two germline ends. This CDR3 region has 13 residues. As DNA, the CDR3 is TGTGCCAGCCGCAGAGGCAACACCGGGGAGCTGTTTTTT. This encodes CASRRGNTGELFF. Together with reference TRBV2 and TRBJ2-2, the CDR3 gives the full variable domain: EPEVTQTPSHQVTQMGQEVILRCVPISNHLYFYWYRQILGQKVEFLVSFYNNEISEKSEIFDDQFSVERPDGSNFTLKIRSTKLEDSAMYFCASRRGNTGELFFGEGSRLTVL.

The rearrangement uses TRBV3-1 (or the pseudogene TRBV3-2) and TRBJ2-1, with D tentatively TRBD2 (6 bases). There are 14 residues in the CDR3. Per germline, CDR1 LGHDT and CDR2 YNNKEL (reference sequence). V gave up 1 base and J gave up 8 bases, with 12 bases separating them. The chain's CDR3 is CASSQVAGRYEQFF. CDR3 sequence (DNA): TGTGCCAGCAGCCAAGTGGCAGGGAGGTATGAGCAGTTCTTC.

The chain joins TRBV16 to TRBJ1-4; TRBD1 matches 8 bases. The ends lost 0 bases at V and 7 bases at J; junction bases unmatched: 4. This CDR3 region has 15 residues. Germline V lookup: CDR1 KGHSY, CDR2 FQNENV. This CDR3 reads CASSQSAQGVEKLFF. The DNA for the CDR3 is TGTGCCAGCAGCCAATCAGCACAGGGGGTTGAAAAACTGTTTTTT.

The J gene is TRBJ1-2, the V gene TRBV3-1 (or the pseudogene TRBV3-2); 7 bases fit TRBD1. From germline, CDR1 is LGHDT and CDR2 YNNKEL (reference sequence). The ends lost 3 bases at V and 7 bases at J; junction bases unmatched: 5. The CDR3 has 13 residues. The chain's CDR3 is CASSHPGTVGYTF. DNA of the CDR3: TGTGCCAGCAGCCATCCCGGGACAGTTGGCTACACCTTC.

The chain links TRBV5-1 to TRBJ2-3, with a weak D call TRBD1 (6 bases). This CDR3 is built from 15 residues. The V and J ends lost 3 bases and 0 bases respectively, with 11 bases between them. The V gene's germline CDR1 is SGHRS and CDR2 YFSETQ. CDR3 DNA: TGCGCCAGCAGCTCGGGGACATCAAGCACAGATACGCAGTATTTT. It codes for CASSSGTSSTDTQYF.

This clone was observed a single time. Other DNA sequences in the sample encode the same CDR3. The chain carries TRBV11-2 and TRBJ1-3; the D is unclear. The CDR3 covers 14 residues. V dropped 1 base and J dropped 1 base, with 5 bases sitting between them. CDR1 SGHAT and CDR2 FQNNGV come from the germline V gene. For the CDR3, the DNA is TGTGCCAGCAGCTTAGGGGGTTCTGGAAACACCATATATTTT. It specifies CASSLGGSGNTIYF.

The J gene is TRBJ2-5, the V gene TRBV5-4, with 10 bases fitting TRBD2. V lost 4 bases to trimming and J lost 5 bases; unmatched junction nucleotides: 14. The CDR3 totals 17 residues. CDR1 and CDR2 (germline): SGHNT, YYREEE (reference sequence). The CDR3 loop reads CASSKAKSAGGLETQYF. The DNA for the CDR3 is TGTGCCAGCAGCAAGGCGAAATCAGCGGGGGGGCTGGAGACCCAGTACTTC.

V usage is TRBV7-3 and J usage is TRBJ2-3, with 8 bases aligning to TRBD1. From germline, CDR1 is SGHTA and CDR2 FQGTGA. Losses at the gene ends were 3 bases for V and 1 base for J; bases not matched to a gene: 0. This CDR3 has 14 amino acids. The CDR3 DNA reads TGTGCCAGCAGCTTGACAGGGGGCACAGATACGCAGTATTTT. Encoded protein: CASSLTGGTDTQYF.

This chain uses TRBV7-6 with TRBJ2-3, with D unclear. CDR1 is SGHVS, CDR2 FNYEAQ, per germline. The germline V and J ends were trimmed by 3 bases and 5 bases, with 9 bases remaining between them. The CDR3 runs to 13 residues. In DNA, the CDR3 is TGTGCCAGCAGCTTCTCGCACGGAGATACGCAGTATTTT. This sequence encodes CASSFSHGDTQYF.

The chain recombines TRBV7-9 with TRBJ1-1; D is uncertain. The V and J ends lost 5 bases and 0 bases respectively, with 10 bases between them. This CDR3 is 14 amino acids long. Germline assignment: CDR1 SEHNR and CDR2 FQNEAQ (reference sequence). The CDR3 spells CASSRGLLNTEAFF. CDR3 bases: TGTGCCAGCAGCCGAGGACTGCTGAACACTGAAGCTTTCTTT.

This clone was observed once. The V gene is TRBV10-3, the J gene TRBJ2-1, with 10 bases matching TRBD1. Germline V gives CDR1 ENHRY, CDR2 SYGVKD. V shed 11 bases and J 9 bases; nucleotides not matched to a gene: 7. The length of the CDR3 is 12 residues. CDR3 nucleotide sequence: TGTGCCGCGACCCGGACAGGGGGTGAGCAGTTCTTC. Translating gives CAATRTGGEQFF.

This rearrangement joins TRBV18 to TRBJ2-2; TRBD1 agrees at 8 bases. Trimming took 3 bases from V and 6 from J; bases not matched to a gene: 3. The germline gives CDR1 KGHSH, CDR2 LQKENI. The CDR3 covers 14 residues. The CDR3 loop reads CASSPDRVAGELFF. In DNA form, the CDR3 reads TGTGCCAGCTCACCGGACAGGGTCGCCGGGGAGCTGTTTTTT. Looking up the rest from reference TRBV18 and TRBJ2-2 gives the full variable domain: NAGVMQNPRHLVRRRGQEARLRCSPMKGHSHVYWYRQLPEEGLKFMVYLQKENIIDESGMPKERFSAEFPKEGPSILRIQQVVRGDSAAYFCASSPDRVAGELFFGEGSRLTVL.

On this clone itself: Being one base from a much bigger clone, this may be a read error. The rearrangement uses TRBV5-1 and TRBJ2-5, with D possibly being TRBD1 or TRBD2 (5 bases each). The V gene's germline CDR1 is SGHRS and CDR2 YFSETQ. The CDR3 is 15 residues long. The CDR3 DNA reads TGCGCCGGCAGCTCCGGGACCACCGCGGGAGAGACCCAGTACTTC. This sequence encodes CAGSSGTTAGETQYF.

There are a few counts of this clone. The chain carries TRBV10-1 and TRBJ2-3, with 8 bases lining up with TRBD2. The germline V gene encodes CDR1 WNHNN and CDR2 SYGVQD (reference sequence). Germline trimming cut 3 bases from V and 3 bases from J; bases unmatched to any gene: 2. There are 14 residues in the CDR3. CDR3 region: CASSERGGTDTQYF. CDR3 nucleotide sequence: TGCGCCAGCAGTGAACGGGGGGGTACAGATACGCAGTATTTT.

The chain employs TRBV27 and TRBJ2-7; D is undetermined. The germline gives CDR1 MNHEY, CDR2 SMNVEV (reference sequence). V lost 8 bases and J 0 bases, leaving 8 bases between the germline ends. The CDR3 is made up of 12 amino acids. CDR3 sequence reads: CASGDASYEQYF. CDR3 nucleotide sequence: TGTGCCAGCGGAGATGCCTCCTACGAGCAGTACTTC.

The V gene is TRBV7-8, the J gene TRBJ1-2; D gene ambiguous. Germline loops: CDR1 SGHVS, CDR2 FQNEAQ. This CDR3 comprises 15 residues. V was cut by 2 bases and J by 6 bases, with 16 bases left in between. The CDR3 loop is CASSLYSTYSDGYTF. CDR3 DNA sequence: TGTGCCAGCAGCTTATACAGCACCTATTCGGATGGCTACACCTTC.

The chain recombines TRBV6-1 with TRBJ2-7; TRBD1 aligns across 7 bases. There are 15 residues in the CDR3. Germline lookup yields CDR1 MNHNS and CDR2 SASEGT. V lost 2 bases and J lost 6; bases outside the gene matches: 10. In DNA form, the CDR3 reads TGTGCCAGCAGTGAATTTAACAGGGGTCGTGGCGAGCAGTACTTC. This translates into CASSEFNRGRGEQYF.